This T cell receptor beta chain was found in a study of cytomegalovirus exposure and HLA in healthy donors. Study outcomes and limitations: One variant, a missense change in DCLRE1C, was linked in a later analysis to TCR beta V- and J-gene trimming.

About this clone: The antigen remains undetermined.

PCR was performed using 60 Vbeta and 13 Jbeta primers. TCRdb's table, derived via immunoSEQ multiplex PCR, lists solely in-frame clones and lacks some. This table holds approximately 160,000 clones, around 70% found once. CDR3 size: 15 residues. The ends were cut back, 0 bases at V and 3 bases at J, with 11 bases in the middle. The germline CDR1 and CDR2 sequences are LGHNA and YNFKEQ. This sequence originates from a man aged 18-30 years in good health and CMV-seropositive. Input material: PBMCs. This sequence joins TRBV4-2 and TRBJ1-1; D remains ambiguous. CDR3 sequence reads: CASSQDHVRDTEAFF. CDR3 DNA sequence: TGTGCCAGCAGCCAAGACCACGTACGGGACACTGAAGCTTTCTTT.